This TCR beta chain was documented in a study of technical replicates of blood from a handful of donors. Germline V lookup: CDR1 PRHDT, CDR2 FYEKMQ (reference sequence). Trimming took off 7 bases at V and 1 base at J, with 10 bases between the two ends. The CDR3 length is 13 residues. TCRdb's copy holds only in-frame clones and misses some; the assay was immunoSEQ multiplex PCR. Of about 98,000 clones in the sample, approximately 96% were seen once. This receptor was identified in a human donor in good health. V and J are TRBV13 and TRBJ2-5; D might be TRBD2 (6 bases). The material sequenced was T cells isolated from PBMCs. The CDR3 region is CASTRGVQETQYF. The CDR3 nucleotides are TGTGCCAGCACCCGCGGGGTCCAAGAGACCCAGTACTTC.